Below, 14 T cell receptor beta chains from the same sample are listed, as sequenced in a study of a mutant IDH1 vaccine in newly diagnosed glioma (dated by TCRdb to about 2021). The time point label here, explained by the study, means: week 5, during vaccination. Every vaccine dose consisted of 300 ug of a 20-mer mutant IDH1 peptide in Montanide, administered subcutaneously together with topical imiquimod. The receptor library was made with the immunoSEQ multiplex PCR assay. TCRdb took over this immuneACCESS table, retaining in-frame rearrangements with V and J assigned. Such tables are incomplete; in checked studies, under half of the missing clones stem from an unresolved V gene, and the remainder is unexplained. The sample data list roughly 28,000 clones, and around 90% of these were observed just once. The ten largest clonotypes hold about 18% of the sample. Their antigen targets remain unknown.

The specimen comprised PBMCs, sampled from a glioma patient whose treatment included an IDH1 peptide vaccine. The receptors were gathered from a man younger than 35 with glioma.

V and J are TRBV5-1 and TRBJ1-1; TRBD1 agrees at 11 bases. Trimming cost V 4 bases and J 8 bases; bases outside gene matches: 10. This CDR3 is 15 amino acids long. Germline V gene lookup returns CDR1 SGHRS and CDR2 YFSETQ. DNA of the CDR3: TGCGCCAGCAGCCAGTTCCGGGACAGGGGGGTCGAAGCTTTCTTT. This encodes CASSQFRDRGVEAFF.

The chain links TRBV7-2 to TRBJ2-5; 7 positions agree with TRBD2. The germline V gene encodes CDR1 SGHTA and CDR2 FQGNSA. The junction had 7 bases not matched to a gene; V was cut back by 4 bases and J by 5 bases. This CDR3 spans 14 amino acids. This CDR3 is CASSSSGPGETQYF. Here the CDR3 DNA reads TGTGCCAGCAGCTCTAGCGGTCCCGGGGAGACCCAGTACTTC. Combining the CDR3 with reference TRBV7-2 and TRBJ2-5 gives the whole variable domain GAGVSQSPSNKVTEKGKDVELRCDPISGHTALYWYRQSLGQGLEFLIYFQGNSAPDKSGLPSDRFSAERTGGSVSTLTIQRTQQEDSAVYLCASSSSGPGETQYFGPGTRLLVL.

The chain is built from TRBV4-1 and TRBJ2-1, with a weak D call TRBD1 (5 bases). The CDR3 has 16 residues. Germline assignment: CDR1 MGHRA and CDR2 YSYEKL. Trimming pared 1 base from V and 0 bases from J, leaving 10 bases between. The CDR3 DNA sequence: TGCGCCAGCAGCCAAGTGGACATCATCTCCTACAATGAGCAGTTCTTC. Translated, it gives CASSQVDIISYNEQFF.

V gene TRBV28 combines with J gene TRBJ2-7, with D tentatively TRBD1 or TRBD2 (5 bases each). V was shortened by 2 bases and J by 5 bases, with 13 bases between the two germline ends. The CDR3 consists of 14 residues. Germline CDR1 MDHEN, CDR2 SYDVKM. The chain's CDR3 is CASSLPGGLNEQYF. The CDR3 nucleotides are TGTGCCAGCAGTTTACCTGGGGGTTTGAACGAGCAGTACTTC.

CDR3 region: CASSFTSGSRKNIQYF. As DNA, the CDR3 is TGTGCCAGCAGTTTTACTAGCGGGAGCCGGAAAAACATTCAGTACTTC. The chain employs TRBV6-6 and TRBJ2-4, with 11 positions matching TRBD2. This CDR3 region has 16 residues. The germline gives CDR1 MNHNY, CDR2 SVGAGI (reference sequence). J was trimmed by 4 bases and V by 4 bases; bases with no gene match: 6.

The chain has TRBV29-1 and TRBJ2-7; TRBD1 agrees at 9 bases. V shed 8 bases and J 6 bases; nucleotides not matched to a gene: 17. CDR3 length: 15 amino acids. Germline CDR1 reads SQVTM; CDR2 reads ANQGSEA. CDR3 amino acids: CSSLQGAWRRVEQYF. The DNA for the CDR3 is TGCAGCTCTTTACAGGGGGCTTGGCGAAGGGTCGAGCAGTACTTC.

This clone turned up a few times. The chain links TRBV28 to TRBJ1-3; D is uncertain. This CDR3 is built from 13 residues. V was clipped by 3 bases and J by 4 bases, with 7 bases between them. Germline V gene lookup returns CDR1 MDHEN and CDR2 SYDVKM. Written as DNA, the CDR3 is TGTGCCAGCAGTTTGCCTACAGGAAACACCATATATTTT. It specifies CASSLPTGNTIYF.

The gene calls are TRBV7-2 and TRBJ1-2; 9 bases match TRBD1. This CDR3 has 15 residues. Germline CDR1 reads SGHTA; CDR2 reads FQGNSA. V was clipped by 1 base and J by 6 bases; unmatched bases: 6. The CDR3 coding sequence is TGTGCCAGCAGCTTAGAATGGGGACAGGGCAATGGCTACACCTTC. The encoded protein is CASSLEWGQGNGYTF.

The V and J genes are TRBV7-2 and TRBJ1-1; possibly TRBD1 for D (5 bases). This CDR3 comprises 12 residues. Per the germline V gene, CDR1 is SGHTA and CDR2 is FQGNSA. V gave up 1 base and J gave up 11 bases, with 11 bases separating them. The CDR3 sequence: CASSLGAGRAFF. DNA of the CDR3: TGTGCCAGCAGCTTAGGGGCAGGGAGGGCTTTCTTT.

This sequence joins TRBV11-2 and TRBJ1-1; D may be TRBD1 (6 bases). Germline V gene sequence: CDR1 SGHAT, CDR2 FQNNGV. CDR3 length: 13 amino acids. The V end was cut by 0 bases, the J end by 7 bases, with 9 bases between. CDR3 coding DNA: TGTGCCAGCAGCTTAGAGGGGGCACGTGAAGCTTTCTTT. Amino acid sequence: CASSLEGAREAFF.

Only one count was recorded for this clone. The genes are TRBV5-4 and TRBJ1-1, with 9 bases aligning to TRBD1. With V trimmed by 4 bases and J by 2 bases, 3 bases remained unmatched. CDR1 and CDR2 from the germline V gene are SGHNT and YYREEE (reference sequence). This CDR3 is 14 amino acids long. CDR3 region: CASSPDRGNTEAFF. The DNA of the CDR3 is TGTGCCAGCAGCCCGGACAGGGGAAACACTGAAGCTTTCTTT.

The chain combines TRBV14 with TRBJ1-4; perhaps TRBD1 as D (6 bases). V gave up 3 bases and J gave up 5 bases, with 10 bases separating them. In germline, CDR1 is SGHDN, CDR2 FVKESK. CDR3 length: 14 amino acids. CDR3 nucleotides: TGTGCCAGCAGCCAGCGGAGGGGGAATGAAAAACTGTTTTTT. Residues: CASSQRRGNEKLFF. Combining the CDR3 with reference TRBV14 and TRBJ1-4 gives the whole variable domain EAGVTQFPSHSVIEKGQTVTLRCDPISGHDNLYWYRRVMGKEIKFLLHFVKESKQDESGMPNNRFLAERTGGTYSTLKVQPAELEDSGVYFCASSQRRGNEKLFFGSGTQLSVL.

The chain couples TRBV28 to TRBJ2-5; 8 bases map to TRBD1. From germline, CDR1 is MDHEN and CDR2 SYDVKM. This CDR3 has 16 residues. V lost 2 bases to trimming and J lost 5 bases; unmatched junction nucleotides: 10. As DNA, the CDR3 is TGTGCCAGCAGTTTAGCCTTTTTCAACAGGGGGGAGACCCAGTACTTC. As protein: CASSLAFFNRGETQYF.

This rearrangement joins TRBV30 to TRBJ2-7; no clear D gene. Germline V CDR1 and CDR2: GTSNPN, SVGIG (reference sequence). Trimming removed 4 bases at V and 6 bases at J, with 19 bases between. The CDR3 contains 14 residues. The CDR3 DNA reads TGTGCCTGGACCCTGGCTAGAATCGCCGGCGAGCAGTACTTC. This sequence encodes CAWTLARIAGEQYF.